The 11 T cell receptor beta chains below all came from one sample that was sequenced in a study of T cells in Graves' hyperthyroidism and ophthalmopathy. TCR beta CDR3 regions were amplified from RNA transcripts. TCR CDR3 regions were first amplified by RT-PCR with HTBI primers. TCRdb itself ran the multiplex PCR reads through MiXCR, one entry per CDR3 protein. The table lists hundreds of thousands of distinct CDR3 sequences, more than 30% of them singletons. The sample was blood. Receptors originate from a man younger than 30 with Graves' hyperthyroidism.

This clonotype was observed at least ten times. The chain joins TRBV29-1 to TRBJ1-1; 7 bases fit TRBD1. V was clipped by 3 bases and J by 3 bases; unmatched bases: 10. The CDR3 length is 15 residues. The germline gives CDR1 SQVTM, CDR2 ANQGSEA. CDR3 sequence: CSVEGEGQTDTEAFF. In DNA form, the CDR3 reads TGCAGCGTTGAGGGGGAGGGACAGACTGACACTGAAGCTTTCTTT.

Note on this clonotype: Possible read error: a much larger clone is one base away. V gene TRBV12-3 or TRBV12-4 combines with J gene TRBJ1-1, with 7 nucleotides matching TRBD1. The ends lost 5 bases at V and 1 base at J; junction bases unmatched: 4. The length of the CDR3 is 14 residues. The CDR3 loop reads CASSTRQGNTEAFF. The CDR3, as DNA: TGTGCCAGCAGTACGAGACAGGGGAACACTGAAGCTTTCTTT.

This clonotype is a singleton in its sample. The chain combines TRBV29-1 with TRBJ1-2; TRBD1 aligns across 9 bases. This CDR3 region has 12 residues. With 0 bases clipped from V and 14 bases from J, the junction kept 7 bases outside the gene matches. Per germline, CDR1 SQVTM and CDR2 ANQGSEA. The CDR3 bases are TGCAGCGTTGAAGAAACAGGGGGCCCTGGGACCTTC. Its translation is CSVEETGGPGTF.

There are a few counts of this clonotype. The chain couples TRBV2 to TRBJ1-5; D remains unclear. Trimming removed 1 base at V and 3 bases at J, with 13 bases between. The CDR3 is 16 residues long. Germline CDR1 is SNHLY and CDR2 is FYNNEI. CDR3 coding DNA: TGTGCCAGCAGTGAAGACCCTTGGGCAGTCAATCAGCCCCAGCATTTT. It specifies CASSEDPWAVNQPQHF.

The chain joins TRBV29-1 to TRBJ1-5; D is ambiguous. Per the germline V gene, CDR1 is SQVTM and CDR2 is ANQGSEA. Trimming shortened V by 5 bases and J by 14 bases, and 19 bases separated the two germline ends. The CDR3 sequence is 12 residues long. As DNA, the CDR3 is TGCAGCGTTTCTCCTGTGACATCTGGCGAGCATTTT. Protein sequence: CSVSPVTSGEHF.

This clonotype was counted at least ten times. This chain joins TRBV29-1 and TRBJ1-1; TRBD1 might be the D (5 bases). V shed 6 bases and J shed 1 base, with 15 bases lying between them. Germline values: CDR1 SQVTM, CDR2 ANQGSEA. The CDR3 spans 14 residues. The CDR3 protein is CSVMPGLGNTEAFF. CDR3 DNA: TGCAGCGTGATGCCGGGACTCGGGAACACTGAAGCTTTCTTT.

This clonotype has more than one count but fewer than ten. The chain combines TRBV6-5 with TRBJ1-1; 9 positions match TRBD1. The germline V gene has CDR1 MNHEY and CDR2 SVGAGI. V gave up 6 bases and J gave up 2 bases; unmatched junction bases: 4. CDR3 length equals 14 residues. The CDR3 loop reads CASSGQGFNTEAFF. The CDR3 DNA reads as TGTGCCAGCAGCGGACAGGGGTTCAACACTGAAGCTTTCTTT.

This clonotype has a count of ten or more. The CDR3 DNA reads TGCGCCAGCAGGCGGACTAGCGGGGATACCGGGGAGCTGTTTTTT. This encodes CASRRTSGDTGELFF. This sequence joins TRBV10-2 and TRBJ2-2; TRBD2 matches 12 bases. From germline, CDR1 is WSHSY and CDR2 SAAADI. The CDR3 is made up of 15 amino acids. V shed 6 bases and J 5 bases; nucleotides not matched to a gene: 4.

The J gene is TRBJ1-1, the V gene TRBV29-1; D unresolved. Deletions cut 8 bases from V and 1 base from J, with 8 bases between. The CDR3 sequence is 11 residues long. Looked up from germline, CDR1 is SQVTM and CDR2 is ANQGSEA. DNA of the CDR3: TGCAGCTACTCCCCGAACACTGAAGCTTTCTTT. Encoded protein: CSYSPNTEAFF.

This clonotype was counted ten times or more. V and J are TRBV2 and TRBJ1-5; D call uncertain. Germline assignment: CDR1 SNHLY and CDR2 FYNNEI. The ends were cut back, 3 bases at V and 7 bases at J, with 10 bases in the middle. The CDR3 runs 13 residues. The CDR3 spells CASSDRGRQPQHF. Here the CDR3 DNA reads TGTGCCAGCAGTGATCGGGGTAGGCAGCCCCAGCATTTT.

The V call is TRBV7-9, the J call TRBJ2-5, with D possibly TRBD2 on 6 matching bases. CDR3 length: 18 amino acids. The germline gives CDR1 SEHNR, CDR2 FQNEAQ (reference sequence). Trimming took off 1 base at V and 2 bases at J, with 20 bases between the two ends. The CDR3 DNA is TGTGCCAGCAGCTTAGAATGGGCGGACGGCGGAGGGCAAGAGACCCAGTACTTC. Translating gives CASSLEWADGGGQETQYF.